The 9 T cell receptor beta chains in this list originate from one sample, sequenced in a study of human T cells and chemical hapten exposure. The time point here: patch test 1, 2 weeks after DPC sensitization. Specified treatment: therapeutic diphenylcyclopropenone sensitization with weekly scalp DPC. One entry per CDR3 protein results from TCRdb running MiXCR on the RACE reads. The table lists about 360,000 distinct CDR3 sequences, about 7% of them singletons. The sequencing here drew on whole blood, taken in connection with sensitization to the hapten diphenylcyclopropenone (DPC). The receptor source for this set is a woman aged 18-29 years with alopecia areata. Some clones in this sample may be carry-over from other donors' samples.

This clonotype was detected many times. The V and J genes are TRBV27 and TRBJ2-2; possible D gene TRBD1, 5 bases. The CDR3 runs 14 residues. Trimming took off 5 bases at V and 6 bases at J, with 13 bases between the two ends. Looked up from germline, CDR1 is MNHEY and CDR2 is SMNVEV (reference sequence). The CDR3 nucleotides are TGTGCCAGCAGTCCGTACAGGACCGCCGGGGAGCTGTTTTTT. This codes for CASSPYRTAGELFF.

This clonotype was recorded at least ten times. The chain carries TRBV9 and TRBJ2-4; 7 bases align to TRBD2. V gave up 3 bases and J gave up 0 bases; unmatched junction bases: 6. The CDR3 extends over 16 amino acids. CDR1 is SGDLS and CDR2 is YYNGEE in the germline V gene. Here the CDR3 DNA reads TGTGCCAGCAGCGCGGGAGGCTCTCTAGCCAAAAACATTCAGTACTTC. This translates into CASSAGGSLAKNIQYF.

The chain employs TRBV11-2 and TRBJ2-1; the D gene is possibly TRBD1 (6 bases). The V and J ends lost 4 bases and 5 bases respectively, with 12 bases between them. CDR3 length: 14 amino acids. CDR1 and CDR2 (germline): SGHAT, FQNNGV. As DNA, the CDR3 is TGTGCCAGCAGCTCAACAGGGATACACAATGAGCAGTTCTTC. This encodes CASSSTGIHNEQFF.

The CDR3 protein is CSAIWTGAAFF. The CDR3 DNA is TGCAGTGCTATTTGGACAGGGGCCGCTTTCTTT. V is TRBV20-1 and J is TRBJ1-1; 9 nucleotides line up with TRBD1. J gave up 11 bases and V 4 bases, and 5 bases lay outside the gene matches. Germline loops: CDR1 DFQATT, CDR2 SNEGSKA (reference sequence). The CDR3 totals 11 residues.

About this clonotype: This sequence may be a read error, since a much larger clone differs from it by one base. The DNA for the CDR3 is TGTGCCAGCAGCTTGGGCGGAAATCAGGGTGGCTACACCTTC. This translates into CASSLGGNQGGYTF. J is TRBJ1-2 and V is TRBV5-4, with a tentative D call TRBD1 (5 bases). The V end lost 0 bases, the J end lost 7 bases, and 13 bases lay between the germline ends. Germline loops: CDR1 SGHNT, CDR2 YYREEE (reference sequence). The CDR3 spans 14 residues.

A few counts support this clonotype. CDR3 DNA: TGTGCCAGCAGCTTTGTAGGCCAGGACCTCCTCACCCTCCACTTT. Protein sequence: CASSFVGQDLLTLHF. This chain uses TRBV7-2 with TRBJ1-6; D is uncertain. Germline CDR1 reads SGHTA; CDR2 reads FQGNSA. Trimming removed 3 bases at V and 14 bases at J, with 20 bases between. The CDR3 contains 15 residues.

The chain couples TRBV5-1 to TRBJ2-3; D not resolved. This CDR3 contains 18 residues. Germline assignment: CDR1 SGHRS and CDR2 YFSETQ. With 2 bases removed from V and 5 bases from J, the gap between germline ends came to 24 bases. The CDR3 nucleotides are TGCGCCAGCAGCTTCAGCAAGGCCCTTGGTGCACGTGGAGATACGCAGTATTTT. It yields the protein CASSFSKALGARGDTQYF.

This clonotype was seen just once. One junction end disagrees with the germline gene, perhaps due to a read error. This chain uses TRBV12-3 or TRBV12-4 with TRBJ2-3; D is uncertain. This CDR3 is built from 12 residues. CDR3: CGSSSFTDTQYF. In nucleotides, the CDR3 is TGTGGCAGCAGTTCGTTCACAGATACGCAGTATTTT.

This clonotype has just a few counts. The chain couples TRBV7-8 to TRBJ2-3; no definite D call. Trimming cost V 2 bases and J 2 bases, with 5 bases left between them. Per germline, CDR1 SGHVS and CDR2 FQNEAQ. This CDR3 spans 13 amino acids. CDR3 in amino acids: CASSLPTTDTQYF. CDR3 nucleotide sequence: TGTGCCAGCAGCTTACCTACCACAGATACGCAGTATTTT.